The clone carrying this T cell receptor (beta chain) was counted only a few times. Its target is unknown. TCRdb recomputed calls from the RACE reads with MiXCR, one row per CDR3 protein. The data show 65,000 to 85,000 distinct CDR3 sequences, with about 9.3% seen just once and more than 1.1% held by the top ten. This CDR3 is 15 amino acids long. Germline lookup yields CDR1 MNHEY and CDR2 SVGAGI. The V segment lost 5 bases and the J segment 5 bases; nucleotides outside the gene matches: 6. The data originate from a study of human T cells and chemical hapten exposure. Overall study context: Alopecia areata, totalis or universalis affected patients who were mostly female.

Time point specified: patch test 1, 2 weeks after DPC sensitization. Treatment indicated: therapeutic diphenylcyclopropenone sensitization with weekly scalp DPC. Every donor had alopecia and was 18 to 70 years old; all were suitable for DPC. Total RNA was extracted from unfractionated whole blood. Notes on the study in general: Donor immune responses may differ from healthy people's, since all donors had alopecia.

The sample was whole blood, taken in connection with sensitization to the hapten diphenylcyclopropenone (DPC). This chain connects TRBV6-5 to TRBJ2-5, with 12 bases that match TRBD2. The receptor was isolated from a woman in her fifties or sixties with alopecia areata. Some clones in this sample may be carry-over from other donors' samples. Here the CDR3 reads CASSHLAGGKETQYF. CDR3 coding DNA: TGTGCCAGCAGTCATCTAGCGGGAGGGAAGGAGACCCAGTACTTC.